The subject of this entry is one T cell receptor (beta chain). Antigen unknown. These data originate in a study of cytomegalovirus exposure and HLA in healthy donors. In the study overall: Earlier work reported 90 million to 120 million unique TCR beta sequences from 170 million or so T cells. Study conclusions and caveats: The classifier was said to identify cytomegalovirus status with high specificity and sensitivity. Roughly even sequencing depth across donors was the assumption behind the presence/absence analyses. Beyond CMV serostatus, there was no information to go on about immune exposure.

V was trimmed by 0 bases and J by 8 bases, leaving 16 bases between them. The CDR3 loop spans 15 amino acids. Per the germline V gene, CDR1 is LGHNA and CDR2 is YNFKEQ. The PCR contained 60 Vbeta and 13 Jbeta primers. The method was immunoSEQ multiplex PCR; TCRdb's version includes in-frame clones alone and lacks a portion of them. The table has some 150,000 clones, approximately 80% seen once. What was sequenced was PBMCs. The source of this sequence is a male donor in good health and CMV-seronegative. V usage is TRBV4-2 and J usage is TRBJ1-2; D is uncertain. The CDR3 sequence: CASSQDKDSPGGYTF. The CDR3 DNA is TGTGCCAGCAGCCAAGATAAGGACTCCCCGGGAGGCTACACCTTC.